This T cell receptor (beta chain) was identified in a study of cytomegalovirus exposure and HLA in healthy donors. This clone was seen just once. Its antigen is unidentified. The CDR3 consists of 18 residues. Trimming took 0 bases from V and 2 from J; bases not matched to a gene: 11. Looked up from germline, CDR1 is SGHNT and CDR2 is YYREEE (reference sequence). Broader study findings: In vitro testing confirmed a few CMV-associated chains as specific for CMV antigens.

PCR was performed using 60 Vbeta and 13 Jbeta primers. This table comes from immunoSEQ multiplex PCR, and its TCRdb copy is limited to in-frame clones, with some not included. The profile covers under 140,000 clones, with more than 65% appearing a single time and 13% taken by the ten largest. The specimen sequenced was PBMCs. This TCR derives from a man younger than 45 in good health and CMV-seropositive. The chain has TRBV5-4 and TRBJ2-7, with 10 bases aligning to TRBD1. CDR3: CASSLGETGGLLPYEQYF. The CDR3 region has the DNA TGTGCCAGCAGCTTGGGGGAGACAGGGGGCTTACTTCCCTACGAGCAGTACTTC.